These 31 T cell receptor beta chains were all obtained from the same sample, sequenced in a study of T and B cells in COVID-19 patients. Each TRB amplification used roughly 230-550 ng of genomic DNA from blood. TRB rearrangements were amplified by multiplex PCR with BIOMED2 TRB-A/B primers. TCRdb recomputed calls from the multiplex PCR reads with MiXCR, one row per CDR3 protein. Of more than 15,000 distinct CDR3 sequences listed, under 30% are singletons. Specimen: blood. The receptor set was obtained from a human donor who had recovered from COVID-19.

CDR3 DNA: TGTGCCAGCAGTACTCAGAGACCTAACTACACCTTC. Translation gives CASSTQRPNYTF. The chain joins TRBV6-2 or TRBV6-3 to TRBJ1-2, with D hard to call. CDR3 size: 12 residues. V shed 5 bases and J shed 10 bases, with 14 bases lying between them. CDR1 MNHEY and CDR2 SVGEGT come from the germline V gene.

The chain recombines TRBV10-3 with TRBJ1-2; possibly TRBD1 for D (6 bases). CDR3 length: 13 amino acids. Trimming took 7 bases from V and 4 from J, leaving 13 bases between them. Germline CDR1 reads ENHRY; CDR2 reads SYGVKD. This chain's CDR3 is CAITDGTSYGYTF. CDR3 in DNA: TGTGCCATCACCGACGGGACATCCTATGGCTACACCTTC.

The CDR3, as DNA: TGTGCCAGCAGCTCCCAAGCGGGGGGCCTCAGGGAGCTGTTTTTT. Amino acids: CASSSQAGGLRELFF. The rearrangement joins TRBV6-5 to TRBJ2-2; 9 bases line up with TRBD2. The CDR3 length is 15 residues. V shed 6 bases and J 9 bases; nucleotides not matched to a gene: 11. The germline V gene has CDR1 MNHEY and CDR2 SVGAGI.

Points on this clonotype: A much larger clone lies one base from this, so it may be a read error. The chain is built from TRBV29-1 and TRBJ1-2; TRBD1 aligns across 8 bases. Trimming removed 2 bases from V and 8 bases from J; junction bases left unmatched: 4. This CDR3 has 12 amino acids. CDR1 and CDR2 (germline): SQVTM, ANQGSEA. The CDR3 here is CSVESGGWGYTF. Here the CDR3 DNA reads TGCAGCGTTGAATCAGGGGGCTGGGGCTACACCTTC.

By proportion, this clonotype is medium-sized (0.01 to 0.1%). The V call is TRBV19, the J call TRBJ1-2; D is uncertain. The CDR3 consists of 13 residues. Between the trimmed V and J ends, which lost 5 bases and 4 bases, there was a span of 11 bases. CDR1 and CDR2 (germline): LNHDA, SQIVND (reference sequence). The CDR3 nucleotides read TGTGCCAGTAGTCTGCATGAGAGCTATGGCTACACCTTC. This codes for CASSLHESYGYTF.

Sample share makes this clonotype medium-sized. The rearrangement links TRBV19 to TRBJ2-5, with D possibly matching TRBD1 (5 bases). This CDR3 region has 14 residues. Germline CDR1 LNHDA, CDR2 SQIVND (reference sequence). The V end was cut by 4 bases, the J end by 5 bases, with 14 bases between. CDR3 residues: CASSNSQGPETQYF. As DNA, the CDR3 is TGTGCCAGTAGTAACTCTCAGGGTCCGGAGACCCAGTACTTC.

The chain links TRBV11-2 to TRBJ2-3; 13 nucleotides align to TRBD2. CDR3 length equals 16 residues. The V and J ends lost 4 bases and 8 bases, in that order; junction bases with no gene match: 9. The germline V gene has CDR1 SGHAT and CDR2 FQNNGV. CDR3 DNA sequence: TGTGCCAGCAGCTCCCGGACTAGCGGGGGACGAAGTACGCAGTATTTT. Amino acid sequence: CASSSRTSGGRSTQYF.

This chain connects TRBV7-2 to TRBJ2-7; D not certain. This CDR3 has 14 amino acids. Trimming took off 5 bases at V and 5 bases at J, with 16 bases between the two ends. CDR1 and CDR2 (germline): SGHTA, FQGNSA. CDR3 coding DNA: TGTGCCAGCAGCCCTTTGGGGATGTGGGACGAGCAGTACTTC. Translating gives CASSPLGMWDEQYF.

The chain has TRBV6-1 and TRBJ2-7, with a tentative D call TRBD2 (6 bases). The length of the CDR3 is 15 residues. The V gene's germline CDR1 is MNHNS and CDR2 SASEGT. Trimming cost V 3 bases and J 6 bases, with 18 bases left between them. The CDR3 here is CASSEGPRRESEQYF. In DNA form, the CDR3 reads TGTGCCAGCAGTGAGGGGCCCCGGAGGGAGAGCGAGCAGTACTTC.

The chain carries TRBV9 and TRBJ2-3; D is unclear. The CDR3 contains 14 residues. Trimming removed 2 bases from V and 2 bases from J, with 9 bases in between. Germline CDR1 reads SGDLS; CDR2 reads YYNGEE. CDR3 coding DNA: TGTGCCAGCAGCGTTAAGTGGGTCACAGATACGCAGTATTTT. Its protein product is CASSVKWVTDTQYF.

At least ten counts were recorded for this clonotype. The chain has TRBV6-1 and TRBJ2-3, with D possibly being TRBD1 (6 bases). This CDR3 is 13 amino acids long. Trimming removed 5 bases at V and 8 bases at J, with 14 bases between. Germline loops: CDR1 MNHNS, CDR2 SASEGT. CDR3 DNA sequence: TGTGCCAGCAGTTCTTACAGGGAAGGTACGCAGTATTTT. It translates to CASSSYREGTQYF.

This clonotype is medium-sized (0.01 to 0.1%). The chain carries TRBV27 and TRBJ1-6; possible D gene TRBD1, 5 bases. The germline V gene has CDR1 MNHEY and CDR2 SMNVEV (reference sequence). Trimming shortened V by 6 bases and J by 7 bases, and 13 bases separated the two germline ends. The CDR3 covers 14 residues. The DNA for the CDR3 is TGTGCCAGCAGCCCACTTGGGACGAATTCACCCCTCCACTTT. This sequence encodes CASSPLGTNSPLHF.

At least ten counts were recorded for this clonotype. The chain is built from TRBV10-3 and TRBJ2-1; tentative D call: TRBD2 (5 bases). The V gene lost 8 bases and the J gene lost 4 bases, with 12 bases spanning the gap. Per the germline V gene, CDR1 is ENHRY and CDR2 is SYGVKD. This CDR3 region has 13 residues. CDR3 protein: CAIGTGSYNEQFF. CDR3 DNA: TGTGCCATCGGCACGGGGAGTTACAATGAGCAGTTCTTC.

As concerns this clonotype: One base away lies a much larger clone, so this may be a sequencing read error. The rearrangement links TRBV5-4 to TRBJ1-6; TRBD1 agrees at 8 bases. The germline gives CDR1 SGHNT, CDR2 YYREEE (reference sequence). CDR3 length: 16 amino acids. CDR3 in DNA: TGTGTCAGCAGCAACGAGGACAGGGTAGAGGATTCACCCCTCCACTTT. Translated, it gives CVSSNEDRVEDSPLHF.

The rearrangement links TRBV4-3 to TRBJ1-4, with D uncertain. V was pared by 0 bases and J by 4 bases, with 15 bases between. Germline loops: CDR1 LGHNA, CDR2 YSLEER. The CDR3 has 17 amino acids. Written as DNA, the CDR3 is TGCGCCAGCAGCCAAGATGGAGGTCAGGCGTTTAATGAAAAACTGTTTTTT. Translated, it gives CASSQDGGQAFNEKLFF.

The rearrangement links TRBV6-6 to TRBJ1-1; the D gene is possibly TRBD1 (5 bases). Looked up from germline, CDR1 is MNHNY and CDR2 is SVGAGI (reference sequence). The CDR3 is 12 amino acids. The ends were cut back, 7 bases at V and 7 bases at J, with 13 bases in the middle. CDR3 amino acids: CASNPVTDEAFF. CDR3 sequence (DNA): TGTGCCAGCAATCCAGTGACAGATGAAGCTTTCTTT.

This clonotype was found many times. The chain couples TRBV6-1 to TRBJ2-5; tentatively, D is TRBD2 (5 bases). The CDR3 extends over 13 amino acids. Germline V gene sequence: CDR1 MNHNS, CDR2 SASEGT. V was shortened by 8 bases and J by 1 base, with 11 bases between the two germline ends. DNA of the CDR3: TGTGCCAGCTCCACGGGGTTCCAAGAGACCCAGTACTTC. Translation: CASSTGFQETQYF.

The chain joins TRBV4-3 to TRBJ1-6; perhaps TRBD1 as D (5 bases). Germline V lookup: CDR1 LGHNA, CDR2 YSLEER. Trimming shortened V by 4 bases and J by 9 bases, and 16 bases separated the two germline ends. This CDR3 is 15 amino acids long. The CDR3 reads CASSLRLRDGSPLHF. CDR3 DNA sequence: TGCGCCAGCAGCCTAAGACTGCGGGACGGTTCACCCCTCCACTTT.

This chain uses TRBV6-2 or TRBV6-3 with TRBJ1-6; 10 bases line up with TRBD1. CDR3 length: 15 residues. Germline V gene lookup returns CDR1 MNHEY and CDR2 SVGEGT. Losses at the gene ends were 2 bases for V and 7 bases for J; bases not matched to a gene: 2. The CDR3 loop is CASSYGTGANSPLHF. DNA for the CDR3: TGTGCCAGCAGTTACGGGACAGGGGCCAATTCACCCCTCCACTTT.

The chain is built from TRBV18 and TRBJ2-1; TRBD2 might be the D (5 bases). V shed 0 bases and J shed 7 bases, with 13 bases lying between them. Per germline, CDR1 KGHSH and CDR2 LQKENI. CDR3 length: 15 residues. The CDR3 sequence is CASSPPEVRGNEQFF. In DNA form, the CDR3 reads TGTGCCAGCTCACCACCGGAGGTTCGGGGTAATGAGCAGTTCTTC.

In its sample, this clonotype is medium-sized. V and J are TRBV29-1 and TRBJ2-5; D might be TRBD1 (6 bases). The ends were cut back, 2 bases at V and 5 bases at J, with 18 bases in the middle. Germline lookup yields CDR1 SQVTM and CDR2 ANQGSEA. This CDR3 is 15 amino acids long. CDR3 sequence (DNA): TGCAGCGTTGAATCCCGGACAGCGACCCCTGAGACCCAGTACTTC. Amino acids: CSVESRTATPETQYF.

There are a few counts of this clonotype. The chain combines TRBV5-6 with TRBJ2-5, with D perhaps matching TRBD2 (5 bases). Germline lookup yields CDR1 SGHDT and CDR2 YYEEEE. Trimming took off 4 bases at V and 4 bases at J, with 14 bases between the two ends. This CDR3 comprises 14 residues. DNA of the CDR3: TGTGCCAGCAGCCTACGCCGGACTCTAGAGACCCAGTACTTC. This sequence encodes CASSLRRTLETQYF.

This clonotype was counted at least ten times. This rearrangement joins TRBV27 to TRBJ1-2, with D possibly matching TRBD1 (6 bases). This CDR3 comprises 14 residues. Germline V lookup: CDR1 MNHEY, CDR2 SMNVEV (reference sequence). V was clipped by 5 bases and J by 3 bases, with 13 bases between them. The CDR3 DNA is TGTGCCAGCAGTATCCTGGCAGGGGACTATGGCTACACCTTC. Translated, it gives CASSILAGDYGYTF.

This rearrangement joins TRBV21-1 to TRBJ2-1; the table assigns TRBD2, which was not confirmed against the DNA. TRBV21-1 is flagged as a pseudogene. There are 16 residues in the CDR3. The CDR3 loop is CASTSKGVAVYNEQFF. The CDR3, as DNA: TGTGCCAGCACCTCCAAAGGCGTAGCAGTCTACAATGAGCAGTTCTTC.

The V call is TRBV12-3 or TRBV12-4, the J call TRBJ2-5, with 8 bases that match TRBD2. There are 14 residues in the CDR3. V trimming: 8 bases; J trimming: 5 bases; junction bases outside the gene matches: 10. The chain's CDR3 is CASGRAGGSETQYF. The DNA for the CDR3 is TGTGCCAGCGGGAGGGCGGGGGGTAGTGAGACCCAGTACTTC.

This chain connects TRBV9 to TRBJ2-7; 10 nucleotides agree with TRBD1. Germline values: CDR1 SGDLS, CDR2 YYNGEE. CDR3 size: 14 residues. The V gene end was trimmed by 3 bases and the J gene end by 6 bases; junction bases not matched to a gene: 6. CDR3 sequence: CASSAGTGVSEQYF. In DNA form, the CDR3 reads TGTGCCAGCAGCGCCGGGACAGGGGTCTCCGAGCAGTACTTC.

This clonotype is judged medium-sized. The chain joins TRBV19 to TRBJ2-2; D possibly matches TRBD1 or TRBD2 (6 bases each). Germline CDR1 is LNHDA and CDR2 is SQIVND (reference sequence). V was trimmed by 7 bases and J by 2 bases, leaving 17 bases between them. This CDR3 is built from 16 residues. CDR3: CASTRLGGRNTGELFF. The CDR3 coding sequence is TGTGCCAGTACCCGACTCGGGGGCCGAAACACCGGGGAGCTGTTTTTT.

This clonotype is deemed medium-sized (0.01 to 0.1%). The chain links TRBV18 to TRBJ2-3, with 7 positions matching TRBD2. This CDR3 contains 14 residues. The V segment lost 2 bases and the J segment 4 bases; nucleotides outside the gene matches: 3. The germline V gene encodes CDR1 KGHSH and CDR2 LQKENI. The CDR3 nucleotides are TGTGCCAGCTCACCAGGGGGGGGTCCAGATACGCAGTATTTT. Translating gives CASSPGGGPDTQYF.

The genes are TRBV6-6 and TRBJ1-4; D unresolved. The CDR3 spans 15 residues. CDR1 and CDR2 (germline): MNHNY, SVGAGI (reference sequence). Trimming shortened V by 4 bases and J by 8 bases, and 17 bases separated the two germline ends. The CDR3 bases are TGTGCCAGCAGTTCCCCGGGAGTAAAAGGGGAAAAACTGTTTTTT. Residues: CASSSPGVKGEKLFF.

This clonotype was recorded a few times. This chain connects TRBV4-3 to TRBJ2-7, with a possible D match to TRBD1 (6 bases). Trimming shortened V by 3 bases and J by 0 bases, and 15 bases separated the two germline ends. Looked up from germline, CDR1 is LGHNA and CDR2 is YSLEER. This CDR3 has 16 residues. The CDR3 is CASSQADRIDSYEQYF. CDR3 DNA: TGCGCCAGCAGCCAGGCTGACAGGATCGACTCCTACGAGCAGTACTTC.

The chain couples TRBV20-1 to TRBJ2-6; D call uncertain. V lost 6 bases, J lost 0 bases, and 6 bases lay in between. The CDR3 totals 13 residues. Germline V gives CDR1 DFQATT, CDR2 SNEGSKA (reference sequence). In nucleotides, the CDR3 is TGCAGTGCCCAGAACTCTGGGGCCAACGTCCTGACTTTC. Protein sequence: CSAQNSGANVLTF.